The 22 T cell receptor beta chains presented below share a single source sample, sequenced in a study of T cell responses to AZD1222 COVID-19 vaccine. Method: immunoSEQ multiplex PCR; TCRdb's copy keeps in-frame clones and lacks some. The sample gives 120,000 to 150,000 clones, 88% of which show up once; about 5.4% is in the top ten. The material was peripheral blood, obtained 28 days after the second dose of the MenACWY control vaccine. The origin of the receptors is an adult who received the MenACWY meningococcal vaccine as a control.

The gene calls are TRBV7-2 and TRBJ2-5; 8 bases agree with TRBD1. The V gene end was trimmed by 6 bases and the J gene end by 5 bases; junction bases not matched to a gene: 8. The CDR3 has 14 amino acids. Germline V gene sequence: CDR1 SGHTA, CDR2 FQGNSA. This CDR3 is CASSRDRGGETQYF. In DNA, the CDR3 is TGTGCCAGCAGTCGCGACAGGGGTGGGGAGACCCAGTACTTC.

The chain links TRBV2 to TRBJ2-6; D remains ambiguous. The length of the CDR3 is 12 residues. Trimming left V 2 bases short and J 11 bases short, with 7 bases between. CDR1 is SNHLY and CDR2 is FYNNEI in the germline V gene. CDR3 residues: CASSEYAHVLTF. In DNA form, the CDR3 reads TGTGCCAGCAGTGAATATGCACACGTCCTGACTTTC.

The CDR3 loop is CASSLGQGLNTGELFF. The CDR3, as DNA: TGTGCCAGCAGCTTGGGGCAGGGCCTTAACACCGGGGAGCTGTTTTTT. The chain is built from TRBV5-5 and TRBJ2-2; weak D call: TRBD1 (5 bases). The CDR3 runs to 16 residues. Looked up from germline, CDR1 is SGHKS and CDR2 is YYEKEE (reference sequence). V lost 0 bases and J lost 2, with 11 bases in between.

The rearrangement joins TRBV18 to TRBJ2-7; D perhaps matches TRBD1 (6 bases). This CDR3 is 15 amino acids long. Germline V lookup: CDR1 KGHSH, CDR2 LQKENI. V gave up 3 bases and J gave up 0 bases, with 12 bases separating them. The chain's CDR3 is CASSPGTIASYEQYF. In DNA form, the CDR3 reads TGTGCCAGCTCACCTGGGACAATAGCCTCCTACGAGCAGTACTTC.

CDR3 in DNA: TGTGCCAGCAGTCCGGACGTAGAGTATTCACCCCTCCACTTT. It translates to CASSPDVEYSPLHF. The gene calls are TRBV6-5 and TRBJ1-6; no definite D call. Per the germline V gene, CDR1 is MNHEY and CDR2 is SVGAGI. This CDR3 region has 14 residues. V lost 5 bases and J 8 bases, leaving 13 bases between the germline ends.

The rearrangement uses TRBV27 and TRBJ1-5; no clear D gene. Germline loops: CDR1 MNHEY, CDR2 SMNVEV (reference sequence). The V end was cut by 6 bases, the J end by 4 bases, with 10 bases between. The CDR3 contains 13 residues. DNA for the CDR3: TGTGCCAGCAGCCTTACTGGGAATCAGCCCCAGCATTTT. It specifies CASSLTGNQPQHF.

The rearrangement links TRBV6-5 to TRBJ2-3, with a weak D call TRBD2 (6 bases). This CDR3 is 13 amino acids long. From germline, CDR1 is MNHEY and CDR2 SVGAGI. The V end lost 7 bases, the J end lost 3 bases, and 11 bases lay between the germline ends. The CDR3 coding sequence is TGTGCCAGCACCCGGGACTTAACAGATACGCAGTATTTT. It yields the protein CASTRDLTDTQYF.

The chain uses TRBV28 and TRBJ1-1; maybe TRBD1 (5 bases). There are 13 residues in the CDR3. V lost 5 bases and J lost 10, with 17 bases in between. The germline V gene has CDR1 MDHEN and CDR2 SYDVKM. CDR3 nucleotide sequence: TGTGCCAGCAGTGTCCTCCGGGGGGATGGAGCTTTCTTT. Its translation is CASSVLRGDGAFF.

V and J are TRBV5-1 and TRBJ2-5; 14 bases align to TRBD2. After removal of 4 bases from V and 4 bases from J, the junction contained 6 bases not matched to a gene. Germline V gives CDR1 SGHRS, CDR2 YFSETQ. This CDR3 has 16 residues. As DNA, the CDR3 is TGCGCCAGCAGCCCCAGAGGGACTAGCGGGGGAGAGACCCAGTACTTC. Residues: CASSPRGTSGGETQYF.

The rearrangement uses TRBV12-2 and TRBJ1-1; the table gives TRBD1 as D, unverified against the DNA. TRBV12-2 is a listed pseudogene. The CDR3 is 13 residues long. This chain's CDR3 is CASRFTGENEAFF. CDR3 sequence (DNA): TGTGCAAGTCGCTTCACAGGGGAAAACGAAGCTTTCTTT.

The chain uses TRBV6-5 and TRBJ2-3; D assignment may be TRBD1 or TRBD2 (7 bases each). V was trimmed by 5 bases and J by 2 bases, leaving 14 bases between them. This CDR3 spans 15 amino acids. Germline V CDR1 and CDR2: MNHEY, SVGAGI. This CDR3 is CASSTQGGHTDTQYF. The CDR3 DNA sequence: TGTGCCAGCAGTACCCAGGGGGGGCACACAGATACGCAGTATTTT.

The chain employs TRBV9 and TRBJ2-5, with D hard to call. The CDR3 spans 13 residues. CDR1 and CDR2 from the germline V gene are SGDLS and YYNGEE. With 4 bases removed from V and 4 bases from J, the gap between germline ends came to 11 bases. CDR3 nucleotide sequence: TGTGCCAGCAGCTTCGGGCCCGGAGAGACCCAGTACTTC. This translates into CASSFGPGETQYF.

The V gene is TRBV12-3 or TRBV12-4, the J gene TRBJ1-3; D call uncertain. CDR3 length equals 12 residues. V lost 5 bases, J lost 4 bases, and 6 bases lay in between. The CDR3 protein is CASSQSGNTIYF. CDR3 DNA: TGTGCCAGCAGTCAATCCGGAAACACCATATATTTT.

This chain joins TRBV4-3 and TRBJ1-6, with D perhaps TRBD1 (5 bases). Germline V gene lookup returns CDR1 LGHNA and CDR2 YSLEER. The ends were cut back, 5 bases at V and 11 bases at J, with 19 bases in the middle. The CDR3 contains 15 residues. The CDR3 DNA is TGCGCCAGCAGCGGAGGGGCTAGACCCTCGACACCCCTCCACTTT. It is translated as CASSGGARPSTPLHF.

This chain joins TRBV6-5 and TRBJ1-6; TRBD1 might be the D (5 bases). The CDR3 length is 13 residues. Germline V CDR1 and CDR2: MNHEY, SVGAGI. The V end was cut by 8 bases, the J end by 8 bases, with 13 bases between. The CDR3 nucleotides read TGTGCCAGCCCCCCGGACACCGATTCACCCCTCCACTTT. Its protein is CASPPDTDSPLHF.

The J gene is TRBJ1-2, the V gene TRBV5-4, with D uncertain. Per germline, CDR1 SGHNT and CDR2 YYREEE (reference sequence). Trimming removed 2 bases at V and 7 bases at J, with 9 bases between. The CDR3 spans 12 residues. The CDR3 reads CASSFLSSGYTF. CDR3 DNA: TGTGCCAGCAGCTTCTTATCCAGTGGCTACACCTTC.

The gene calls are TRBV7-2 and TRBJ2-5; 9 bases are shared with TRBD2. This CDR3 is built from 14 residues. Trimming took 7 bases from V and 4 from J; bases not matched to a gene: 7. The germline V gene has CDR1 SGHTA and CDR2 FQGNSA. CDR3 loop: CASTKGLAGETQYF. For the CDR3, the DNA is TGTGCCAGCACCAAGGGACTAGCTGGAGAGACCCAGTACTTC.

This clone was counted between two and nine times. The chain has TRBV4-1 and TRBJ2-5, with 7 bases that match TRBD1. V lost 0 bases and J lost 0; bases outside the gene matches: 13. This CDR3 is 19 amino acids long. CDR1 MGHRA and CDR2 YSYEKL come from the germline V gene. The CDR3 DNA reads as TGCGCCAGCAGCCAAGAGGCCGGGACAGTAACTCGGTACCAAGAGACCCAGTACTTC. Protein product: CASSQEAGTVTRYQETQYF.

J is TRBJ2-1 and V is TRBV5-4; 8 bases map to TRBD1. The CDR3 runs to 14 residues. With V trimmed by 6 bases and J by 3 bases, 5 bases remained unmatched. The germline gives CDR1 SGHNT, CDR2 YYREEE (reference sequence). CDR3 residues: CASMTGVGYNEQFF. DNA for the CDR3: TGTGCCAGCATGACAGGGGTAGGCTACAATGAGCAGTTCTTC.

This clone was detected only once. The rearrangement uses TRBV11-3 and TRBJ2-6, with D possibly called TRBD1 or TRBD2 (6 bases each). The CDR3 is 15 residues long. Trimming shortened V by 3 bases and J by 2 bases, and 8 bases separated the two germline ends. CDR1 is SGHNT and CDR2 is YENEEA in the germline V gene. The CDR3 spells CASSLRGAGANVLTF. The CDR3, as DNA: TGTGCCAGCAGCTTGAGGGGGGCTGGGGCCAACGTCCTGACTTTC.

The rearrangement links TRBV29-1 to TRBJ2-7, with a weak D call TRBD1 (5 bases). Germline V CDR1 and CDR2: SQVTM, ANQGSEA. The CDR3 has 11 amino acids. The V end lost 6 bases, the J end lost 3 bases, and 9 bases lay between the germline ends. The CDR3 nucleotides are TGCAGCGTCGCAGACAGCTACGAGCAGTACTTC. This codes for CSVADSYEQYF.

The rearrangement links TRBV9 to TRBJ1-6; D may be TRBD1 (5 bases). The germline V gene has CDR1 SGDLS and CDR2 YYNGEE. The CDR3 has 16 residues. With 3 bases removed from V and 5 bases from J, the gap between germline ends came to 15 bases. The CDR3 DNA reads as TGTGCCAGCAGCGAGCTGGGACCGAACGATAATTCACCCCTCCACTTT. It translates to CASSELGPNDNSPLHF.